This TCR beta chain was profiled in a study of human T cells and chemical hapten exposure. Individual cDNA molecules (in the library) carried attached unique molecular identifiers. TCRdb re-called the reads with MiXCR, one entry per CDR3 protein. The table has fewer than 150,000 distinct CDR3 sequences, approximately 9% seen once. V lost 5 bases and J lost 5; bases outside the gene matches: 3. The CDR3 spans 13 residues. CDR1 and CDR2 from the germline V gene are MNHEY and SMNVEV (reference sequence). This clonotype was detected a few times. No antigen is known for it. Study-level findings and limits: Those TCRs sitting above 1 in 1000 frequency stayed the same with DPC sensitization.

Total RNA extraction was carried out from unfractionated whole blood. This rearrangement joins TRBV27 to TRBJ2-7, with 10 bases identical to TRBD1. Material: whole blood. The TCR was taken from a human donor in good health. Some clones in this sample may be carry-over from other donors' samples. The CDR3 loop reads CASSLGQGDEQYF. The CDR3 DNA is TGTGCCAGCAGTCTCGGACAGGGGGACGAGCAGTACTTC.